This is a list of T cell receptor beta chains from one sample in a study of CD8+CD57+ T cells in acquired aplastic anemia. One entry per CDR3 protein results from TCRdb running MiXCR on the reads. Among a few hundred thousand distinct CDR3 sequences listed, just under 70% were seen once. Sequencing was carried out using sorted CD4+, CD8+, or CD8+CD57+ T cells (not recorded which) from PBMCs. Source of these receptors: a human donor in good health, serving as a control. Both conserved end residues are part of each CDR3.

v_gene: TRBV7-9
j_gene: TRBJ1-6
CDR3aa: CASSPPTGSNSPLHF

v_gene: TRBV11-2
j_gene: TRBJ1-1
CDR3aa: CASRNDRNTAFF

v_gene: TRBV12-3/TRBV12-4
j_gene: TRBJ2-5
CDR3aa: CASKMAGVNQETQYF

v_gene: TRBV7-8
j_gene: TRBJ2-5
CDR3aa: CASSRDRYGYTFTQYF

v_gene: TRBV29-1
j_gene: TRBJ2-2
CDR3aa: CSVEAGGLIAGELFF

v_gene: TRBV20-1
j_gene: TRBJ1-6
CDR3aa: CSARGDRGKDSPLHF

v_gene: TRBV7-2
j_gene: TRBJ2-7
CDR3aa: CASSLGASPQEQYF

v_gene: TRBV12-3/TRBV12-4
j_gene: TRBJ1-3
CDR3aa: CASTQTSVYFCAITGGAGNTIYF

v_gene: TRBV9
j_gene: TRBJ2-6
CDR3aa: CASSDGVGGGTKFLTF

v_gene: TRBV7-2
j_gene: TRBJ2-6
CDR3aa: CASSLVTPGSGANVLTF

v_gene: TRBV7-8
j_gene: TRBJ1-3
CDR3aa: CASSLWRADDGYTIYF

v_gene: TRBV29-1
j_gene: TRBJ2-1
CDR3aa: CSVEDLMGNNEQFF

v_gene: TRBV15
j_gene: TRBJ1-1
CDR3aa: CATSPMAFRQGTEAFF

v_gene: TRBV7-3
j_gene: TRBJ1-2
CDR3aa: CASSRGVRPGYTF

v_gene: TRBV5-1
j_gene: TRBJ1-1
CDR3aa: CASSLEQGRAFF

v_gene: TRBV9
j_gene: TRBJ2-3
CDR3aa: CASSVGLAGGTDTQYF

v_gene: TRBV9
j_gene: TRBJ2-3
CDR3aa: CASSEGIRGDTRDF

v_gene: TRBV7-7
j_gene: TRBJ2-7
CDR3aa: CASSLAGHAGGLVYERYF

v_gene: TRBV7-9
j_gene: TRBJ1-6
CDR3aa: CASSLTRSPLHF

v_gene: TRBV7-9
j_gene: TRBJ2-2
CDR3aa: CASSFPSTGPMGGELFF

v_gene: TRBV29-1
j_gene: TRBJ2-7
CDR3aa: CSVGATQDTQYF

v_gene: TRBV7-6
j_gene: TRBJ2-6
CDR3aa: CASSLGQGQAGANVLTF

v_gene: TRBV7-2
j_gene: TRBJ2-7
CDR3aa: CASSTGGGHPPEQYF